The 4 T cell receptor beta chains given below trace back to one sample, sequenced in a study of blood T cell repertoires in COVID-19. The assay was immunoSEQ multiplex PCR, and TCRdb's table has in-frame clones only and misses some. The sample has 200,000 to 300,000 clones, approximately 80% seen once; the top ten hold roughly 27%. Sequencing was performed on peripheral blood. Source of these receptors: a man between 40 and 49 years old with acute or convalescent COVID-19.

This sequence joins TRBV5-1 and TRBJ1-1; D ambiguous. V lost 1 base and J 5 bases, leaving 12 bases between the germline ends. The CDR3 totals 14 residues. Germline V gene sequence: CDR1 SGHRS, CDR2 YFSETQ. CDR3 residues: CASSLKQYGTEAFF. The CDR3 DNA is TGCGCCAGCAGCTTGAAACAGTATGGGACTGAAGCTTTCTTT.

There are a few counts of this clone. V is TRBV5-6 and J is TRBJ2-5, with D possibly matching TRBD2 (6 bases). Germline V lookup: CDR1 SGHDT, CDR2 YYEEEE. This CDR3 is built from 16 residues. Trimming removed 0 bases at V and 4 bases at J, with 16 bases between. The CDR3 loop reads CASSLGRTSLRETQYF. The CDR3 region has the DNA TGTGCCAGCAGCTTGGGAAGAACTAGCTTACGAGAGACCCAGTACTTC.

The rearrangement joins TRBV4-1 to TRBJ2-3; a possible D gene is TRBD2 (6 bases). V lost 4 bases and J 2 bases, leaving 13 bases between the germline ends. Per germline, CDR1 MGHRA and CDR2 YSYEKL. The CDR3 is 15 residues long. The CDR3: CASSLRLVVTDTQYF. CDR3 in DNA: TGCGCCAGCAGCCTAAGACTAGTAGTCACAGATACGCAGTATTTT.

The chain uses TRBV6-5 and TRBJ2-2, with D maybe TRBD2 (6 bases). The CDR3 spans 14 residues. Trimming pared 4 bases from V and 1 base from J, leaving 7 bases between. Germline loops: CDR1 MNHEY, CDR2 SVGAGI. Written as DNA, the CDR3 is TGTGCCAGCAGTTTGCGGGGGAACACCGGGGAGCTGTTTTTT. Protein: CASSLRGNTGELFF.